These 25 T cell receptor beta chains were sequenced from one sample in a study of T cells after yellow fever vaccination. TCRdb used MiXCR to reprocess the 5' RACE reads, holding one entry per CDR3 protein. This table holds about 320,000 distinct CDR3 sequences, around a tenth found once. Here the sequenced sample was CD4+ T cells sorted from PBMCs, taken 45 days after the yellow fever booster vaccination. The receptors were sampled from a man aged 18 to 30 who received the YFV17D yellow fever vaccine.

The chain is built from TRBV19 and TRBJ2-2; TRBD2 might be the D (5 bases). The germline CDR1 and CDR2 sequences are LNHDA and SQIVND (reference sequence). Between the trimmed V and J ends, which lost 6 bases and 0 bases, there was a span of 17 bases. The CDR3 loop spans 17 amino acids. The CDR3 bases are TGTGCCAGTAGAGACCCGACGGGAAAAACGAACACCGGGGAGCTGTTTTTT. Encoded protein: CASRDPTGKTNTGELFF.

This clonotype was recorded a few times. J is TRBJ2-3 and V is TRBV5-1, with no clear D. CDR3 length: 14 residues. Germline values: CDR1 SGHRS, CDR2 YFSETQ. V was clipped by 2 bases and J by 2 bases, with 9 bases between them. CDR3 DNA: TGCGCCAGCAGCTTTGACGGATCCACAGATACGCAGTATTTT. This sequence encodes CASSFDGSTDTQYF. Full variable domain (rest looked up from reference TRBV5-1 and TRBJ2-3): KAGVTQTPRYLIKTRGQQVTLSCSPISGHRSVSWYQQTPGQGLQFLFEYFSETQRNKGNFPGRFSGRQFSNSRSEMNVSTLELGDSALYLCASSFDGSTDTQYFGPGTRLTVL.

This clonotype was counted between two and nine times. This rearrangement joins TRBV6-5 to TRBJ1-5, with D possibly being TRBD1 (5 bases). Germline V gene data show CDR1 as MNHEY and CDR2 as SVGAGI. Trimming left V 5 bases short and J 1 base short, with 9 bases between. This CDR3 spans 14 amino acids. DNA for the CDR3: TGTGCCAGCAGTGCCCGGGACAGCAATCAGCCCCAGCATTTT. This sequence encodes CASSARDSNQPQHF.

J is TRBJ2-2 and V is TRBV6-2 or TRBV6-3; TRBD1 agrees at 10 bases. Germline-derived CDR1 and CDR2 are MNHEY and SVGEGT. With V trimmed by 6 bases and J by 4 bases, 8 bases remained unmatched. There are 16 residues in the CDR3. As DNA, the CDR3 is TGTGCCAGCAGACGAAGGGACAGGGGTATCACCGGGGAGCTGTTTTTT. Translation gives CASRRRDRGITGELFF.

On this clonotype itself: At one end, the junction sequence differs from germline, possibly due to a read error. The chain links TRBV5-1 to TRBJ2-7, with 9 bases matching TRBD1. Germline V gives CDR1 SGHRS, CDR2 YFSETQ. The CDR3 has 14 amino acids. CDR3 amino acids: CASSLAQDRGFLNF. The CDR3 DNA sequence: TGCGCCAGCAGCTTGGCCCAGGACAGGGGTTTTCTGAACTTC.

This clonotype was seen a few times. V is TRBV6-5 and J is TRBJ1-4; 7 nucleotides agree with TRBD1. Germline values: CDR1 MNHEY, CDR2 SVGAGI. V shed 0 bases and J 11 bases; nucleotides not matched to a gene: 15. This CDR3 is 17 amino acids long. This CDR3 is CASSYSVNRQGVWKLFF. The DNA for the CDR3 is TGTGCCAGCAGTTACTCGGTAAATCGACAGGGCGTTTGGAAACTGTTTTTT.

This sequence joins TRBV6-2 or TRBV6-3 and TRBJ2-2; TRBD2 aligns across 10 bases. V trimming: 11 bases; J trimming: 4 bases; junction bases outside the gene matches: 7. Germline-derived CDR1 and CDR2 are MNHEY and SVGEGT. The CDR3 has 14 residues. The CDR3 region has the DNA TGTGCCTGCGGGACTAGCGCAATCACCGGGGAGCTGTTTTTT. This sequence encodes CACGTSAITGELFF.

The CDR3 sequence is CASSYTAPYEQYV. CDR3 nucleotides: TGTGCCAGCAGCTATACAGCACCCTACGAGCAGTACGTC. The chain carries TRBV11-2 and TRBJ2-7; D uncertain. This CDR3 has 13 amino acids. V was trimmed by 4 bases and J by 2 bases, leaving 9 bases between them. The germline V gene has CDR1 SGHAT and CDR2 FQNNGV.

The chain couples TRBV5-4 to TRBJ1-1, with a possible D match to TRBD1 (5 bases). V gave up 4 bases and J gave up 0 bases, with 13 bases separating them. From germline, CDR1 is SGHNT and CDR2 YYREEE (reference sequence). This CDR3 spans 15 amino acids. The CDR3 sequence: CASSPGGTLNTEAFF. As DNA, the CDR3 is TGTGCCAGCAGCCCCGGGGGGACCCTGAACACTGAAGCTTTCTTT.

This clonotype was observed a few times. CDR3 bases: TGTGCCAGCACCGTGAGTAGGAACACCGGGGAGCTGTTTTTT. It translates to CASTVSRNTGELFF. This sequence joins TRBV2 and TRBJ2-2; D uncertain. CDR1 SNHLY and CDR2 FYNNEI come from the germline V gene. Trimming shortened V by 7 bases and J by 1 base, and 10 bases separated the two germline ends. CDR3 length equals 14 residues.

This clonotype was seen more than once but under ten times. The V call is TRBV28, the J call TRBJ1-1; weak D call: TRBD1 (5 bases). The CDR3 runs 14 residues. CDR1 is MDHEN, CDR2 SYDVKM, per germline. V was cut by 7 bases and J by 1 base, with 13 bases left in between. CDR3 residues: CASTQGPSNTEAFF. DNA of the CDR3: TGTGCCAGCACCCAGGGACCATCGAACACTGAAGCTTTCTTT.

Only a few counts were recorded for this clonotype. The chain couples TRBV6-5 to TRBJ1-3; TRBD1 matches 8 bases. This CDR3 has 17 residues. CDR1 is MNHEY, CDR2 SVGAGI, per germline. Germline trimming cut 5 bases from V and 0 bases from J; bases unmatched to any gene: 9. DNA of the CDR3: TGTGCCAGCAGTATAACAGGGGGTGGCCTCTCTGGAAACACCATATATTTT. Translation: CASSITGGGLSGNTIYF.

This clonotype has only a few counts. This chain joins TRBV5-1 and TRBJ2-4, with D perhaps matching TRBD2 (7 bases). Per germline, CDR1 SGHRS and CDR2 YFSETQ. CDR3 size: 16 residues. V shed 3 bases and J shed 4 bases, with 17 bases lying between them. This CDR3 reads CASSSNRGGRKNIQYF. The CDR3 DNA is TGCGCCAGCAGCTCTAATAGGGGGGGGCGAAAAAACATTCAGTACTTC. The full variable domain, rest sourced from reference TRBV5-1 and TRBJ2-4, is KAGVTQTPRYLIKTRGQQVTLSCSPISGHRSVSWYQQTPGQGLQFLFEYFSETQRNKGNFPGRFSGRQFSNSRSEMNVSTLELGDSALYLCASSSNRGGRKNIQYFGAGTRLSVL.

The chain carries TRBV10-3 and TRBJ2-7, with D perhaps assigned TRBD1 or TRBD2 (5 bases each). The CDR3 has 12 amino acids. V dropped 4 bases and J dropped 9 bases, with 13 bases sitting between them. CDR1 is ENHRY and CDR2 is SYGVKD in the germline V gene. The chain's CDR3 is CAISAGPRGQYV. The DNA of the CDR3 is TGTGCCATCAGTGCTGGCCCGAGGGGGCAGTACGTC.

This clonotype was seen ten or more times. This chain uses TRBV5-1 with TRBJ2-2, with D perhaps given as TRBD1 or TRBD2 (5 bases each). V was clipped by 3 bases and J by 4 bases, with 7 bases between them. CDR1 and CDR2 (germline): SGHRS, YFSETQ. The CDR3 runs to 13 residues. CDR3 DNA: TGCGCCAGCAGCTGGGACGTCACCGGGGAGCTGTTTTTT. It encodes CASSWDVTGELFF. The full variable domain, completed using reference TRBV5-1 and TRBJ2-2, is KAGVTQTPRYLIKTRGQQVTLSCSPISGHRSVSWYQQTPGQGLQFLFEYFSETQRNKGNFPGRFSGRQFSNSRSEMNVSTLELGDSALYLCASSWDVTGELFFGEGSRLTVL.

This clonotype showed up many times. The chain couples TRBV4-2 to TRBJ1-2; maybe TRBD1 (5 bases). Germline-derived CDR1 and CDR2 are LGHNA and YNFKEQ. V was clipped by 3 bases and J by 3 bases, with 8 bases between them. This CDR3 has 13 amino acids. CDR3 region: CASSQGGDYGYTF. The CDR3 DNA reads as TGTGCCAGCAGCCAGGGGGGGGACTATGGCTACACCTTC.

The chain links TRBV4-1 to TRBJ1-6; no definite D call. Trimming stripped 8 bases from V and 10 bases from J, with 18 bases between. Germline V CDR1 and CDR2: MGHRA, YSYEKL. The CDR3 has 14 amino acids. This CDR3 reads CASGLEGNRSPLHF. The CDR3 coding sequence is TGCGCCAGCGGATTGGAGGGAAATCGGTCACCCCTCCACTTT.

The chain links TRBV7-3 to TRBJ2-1, with a tentative D call TRBD1 (6 bases). The V gene's germline CDR1 is SGHTA and CDR2 FQGTGA. The CDR3 is 14 residues long. V was cut by 5 bases and J by 5 bases, with 13 bases left in between. The CDR3 DNA follows: TGTGCCAGCAGCCCACAGGGTTCGGACAATGAGCAGTTCTTC. Protein: CASSPQGSDNEQFF.

The J gene is TRBJ2-7, the V gene TRBV7-8; perhaps TRBD2 as D (7 bases). Germline V lookup: CDR1 SGHVS, CDR2 FQNEAQ. CDR3 size: 14 residues. The V end lost 0 bases, the J end lost 6 bases, and 12 bases lay between the germline ends. This CDR3 is CASSLAGRGAEQYV. DNA for the CDR3: TGTGCCAGCAGCTTAGCGGGTCGGGGGGCCGAGCAGTACGTC.

This clonotype was counted a few times. CDR3 sequence reads: CASSLFHDPEQYF. The CDR3 nucleotides read TGTGCCAGCAGCTTATTTCACGACCCCGAGCAGTACTTC. This chain joins TRBV7-2 and TRBJ2-7, with unresolved D. The length of the CDR3 is 13 residues. V was shortened by 2 bases and J by 6 bases, with 11 bases between the two germline ends. The germline V gene has CDR1 SGHTA and CDR2 FQGNSA.

The chain uses TRBV14 and TRBJ2-7; maybe TRBD2 (5 bases). CDR1 and CDR2 from the germline V gene are SGHDN and FVKESK. The CDR3 spans 16 residues. The V and J ends lost 1 base and 6 bases respectively, with 19 bases between them. Here the CDR3 reads CASSQVIVASGSEQYF. CDR3 nucleotides: TGTGCCAGCAGCCAAGTTATTGTAGCGAGCGGATCCGAGCAGTACTTC.

This chain uses TRBV18 with TRBJ2-3; D remains unclear. The germline V gene encodes CDR1 KGHSH and CDR2 LQKENI. Trimming stripped 0 bases from V and 3 bases from J, with 7 bases between. CDR3 length equals 14 residues. The CDR3 reads CASSPPLVTDTQYF. CDR3 nucleotides: TGTGCCAGCTCACCACCGTTGGTTACAGATACGCAGTATTTT.

This clonotype has only a few counts. This chain connects TRBV7-2 to TRBJ2-2, with TRBD1 matching 10 bases. CDR1 SGHTA and CDR2 FQGNSA come from the germline V gene. CDR3 length: 15 amino acids. J was trimmed by 7 bases and V by 4 bases; bases with no gene match: 6. CDR3 residues: CASSSGTGEVGELFF. In DNA, the CDR3 is TGTGCCAGCAGCTCCGGGACAGGGGAGGTCGGGGAGCTGTTTTTT.

J is TRBJ2-1 and V is TRBV2; the match to TRBD1 covers 8 bases. After removal of 4 bases from V and 6 bases from J, the junction contained 5 bases not matched to a gene. Germline CDR1 reads SNHLY; CDR2 reads FYNNEI. The CDR3 spans 14 residues. The CDR3 bases are TGTGCCAGCAGTGGAAACAGGGGGGTCAATGAGCAGTTCTTC. Translation: CASSGNRGVNEQFF.

This clonotype was seen more than once but under ten times. CDR3 nucleotides: TGTGCCAGCAGTCTACAGGGCTTTAATTCACCCCTCCACTTT. This encodes CASSLQGFNSPLHF. The chain employs TRBV6-5 and TRBJ1-6; TRBD1 is a possible D gene (6 bases). V lost 5 bases, J lost 6 bases, and 11 bases lay in between. Germline V gives CDR1 MNHEY, CDR2 SVGAGI. This CDR3 region has 14 residues.